The 26 T cell receptor beta chains below all came from one sample that was sequenced in a study of cytomegalovirus exposure and HLA in healthy donors. PCR involved 60 Vbeta and 13 Jbeta primers. Measured with immunoSEQ multiplex PCR; TCRdb has only the in-frame clones, and not every one. The sample has about 160,000 clones; 75% are singletons. The sample consisted of PBMCs. The source of these receptors is a female donor in good health and CMV-seronegative.

The chain joins TRBV9 to TRBJ2-3; D ambiguous. This CDR3 has 15 amino acids. V gave up 0 bases and J gave up 3 bases, with 11 bases separating them. The germline V gene encodes CDR1 SGDLS and CDR2 YYNGEE. CDR3 residues: CASSVEHIPTDTQYF. DNA of the CDR3: TGTGCCAGCAGCGTAGAACACATACCGACAGATACGCAGTATTTT.

This chain connects TRBV4-1 to TRBJ2-1; tentative D call: TRBD2 (5 bases). Trimming removed 2 bases from V and 6 bases from J, with 11 bases in between. CDR3 size: 14 residues. The germline gives CDR1 MGHRA, CDR2 YSYEKL. CDR3 coding DNA: TGCGCCAGCAGCCAACCGGATGCGGGCAATGAGCAGTTCTTC. This translates into CASSQPDAGNEQFF.

The genes are TRBV4-1 and TRBJ1-1; no reliable D call. Looked up from germline, CDR1 is MGHRA and CDR2 is YSYEKL. V shed 0 bases and J shed 5 bases, with 16 bases lying between them. This CDR3 has 16 amino acids. The CDR3 loop is CASSQEVRTVRTEAFF. In DNA, the CDR3 is TGCGCCAGCAGCCAAGAGGTCCGCACTGTGAGGACTGAAGCTTTCTTT.

The V and J genes are TRBV27 and TRBJ1-2, with unresolved D. CDR3 length: 15 residues. V dropped 2 bases and J dropped 2 bases, with 12 bases sitting between them. CDR1 MNHEY and CDR2 SMNVEV come from the germline V gene (reference sequence). CDR3 sequence: CASSLDGRENYGYTF. In DNA form, the CDR3 reads TGTGCCAGCAGTTTAGACGGCCGGGAGAACTATGGCTACACCTTC.

The chain links TRBV11-2 to TRBJ1-6, with D tentatively TRBD1 (6 bases). Trimming left V 4 bases short and J 4 bases short, with 8 bases between. Germline loops: CDR1 SGHAT, CDR2 FQNNGV. The CDR3 contains 14 residues. CDR3 amino acids: CASSSGQYNSPLHF. The CDR3 region has the DNA TGTGCCAGCAGCTCCGGACAGTATAATTCACCCCTCCACTTT.

This clone has just one count. The V call is TRBV4-3, the J call TRBJ2-7, with D tentatively TRBD1 (5 bases). From germline, CDR1 is LGHNA and CDR2 YSLEER. With 8 bases removed from V and 3 bases from J, the gap between germline ends came to 14 bases. This CDR3 has 13 residues. The CDR3 reads CASSPQGGYEQYF. The CDR3 nucleotides read TGCGCCAGCTCACCTCAGGGTGGCTACGAGCAGTACTTC.

This chain joins TRBV7-3 and TRBJ1-5; the D is unclear. V gave up 1 base and J gave up 6 bases, with 7 bases separating them. The germline CDR1 and CDR2 sequences are SGHTA and FQGTGA. This CDR3 is built from 13 residues. Here the CDR3 DNA reads TGTGCCAGCAGCTTAAATGCGGGTCAGCCCCAGCATTTT. Translation: CASSLNAGQPQHF.

This rearrangement joins TRBV7-2 to TRBJ2-7; D perhaps matches TRBD1 (5 bases). CDR3 length equals 11 residues. V was shortened by 2 bases and J by 7 bases, with 6 bases between the two germline ends. Germline loops: CDR1 SGHTA, CDR2 FQGNSA. The CDR3 nucleotides are TGTGCCAGCAGCTTAAGGGGTGAGCAGTACTTC. Amino acid sequence: CASSLRGEQYF.

The chain carries TRBV2 and TRBJ2-2; no clear D gene. Germline assignment: CDR1 SNHLY and CDR2 FYNNEI. Trimming removed 6 bases from V and 7 bases from J, with 15 bases in between. This CDR3 has 14 amino acids. CDR3 coding DNA: TGTGCCAGCAGGCCCGGTCCCTCCCACGGGGAGCTGTTTTTT. It codes for CASRPGPSHGELFF. Combining the CDR3 with reference TRBV2 and TRBJ2-2 gives the whole variable domain EPEVTQTPSHQVTQMGQEVILRCVPISNHLYFYWYRQILGQKVEFLVSFYNNEISEKSEIFDDQFSVERPDGSNFTLKIRSTKLEDSAMYFCASRPGPSHGELFFGEGSRLTVL.

CDR3 amino acids: CAGRRAGKDTEAFF. The CDR3 coding sequence is TGTGCCGGCCGGAGGGCGGGGAAAGACACTGAAGCTTTCTTT. The V and J genes are TRBV6-6 and TRBJ1-1; D is unclear. The CDR3 contains 14 residues. The germline V gene has CDR1 MNHNY and CDR2 SVGAGI (reference sequence). The germline V and J ends were trimmed by 11 bases and 3 bases, with 19 bases remaining between them.

As concerns this clone: Sequence at one end of the junction differs from germline and may be a read error. The J gene is TRBJ2-7, the V gene TRBV5-5; D remains ambiguous. CDR1 and CDR2 (germline): SGHKS, YYEKEE (reference sequence). The CDR3 extends over 11 amino acids. The CDR3 region has the DNA TGCGCCAGCAACAACTACTACGAGCAGTACTTC. This gives the protein CASNNYYEQYF.

The J gene is TRBJ2-3, the V gene TRBV27; 8 nucleotides align to TRBD2. V shed 4 bases and J 7 bases; nucleotides not matched to a gene: 10. The V gene's germline CDR1 is MNHEY and CDR2 SMNVEV (reference sequence). The CDR3 is 15 residues long. Here the CDR3 DNA reads TGTGCCAGCAGTTCTGCGGGGGGCGCACAAAATACGCAGTATTTT. Its translation is CASSSAGGAQNTQYF.

The V call is TRBV7-8, the J call TRBJ2-5; TRBD2 aligns across 8 bases. The assigned J gene may be wrong: the sequence end matches TRBJ2-7 better. The CDR3 consists of 14 residues. Germline V gene sequence: CDR1 SGHVS, CDR2 FQNEAQ. CDR3 nucleotides: TGTGCCAGCAGAACATTTAGCGGGATGAGCGAGCAGTACTTC. Protein product: CASRTFSGMSEQYF.

This sequence joins TRBV19 and TRBJ1-6, with TRBD1 as a possible D gene (5 bases). Germline-derived CDR1 and CDR2 are LNHDA and SQIVND (reference sequence). The CDR3 is 14 amino acids. V dropped 7 bases and J dropped 1 base, with 8 bases sitting between them. The CDR3 loop is CASTRGSYNSPLHF. The CDR3 DNA follows: TGTGCCAGTACTCGGGGGTCCTATAATTCACCCCTCCACTTT.

The chain combines TRBV19 with TRBJ2-7, with 11 bases identical to TRBD1. CDR1 is LNHDA, CDR2 SQIVND, per germline (reference sequence). The CDR3 extends over 15 amino acids. J gave up 3 bases and V 5 bases, and 6 bases lay outside the gene matches. The CDR3 DNA sequence: TGTGCCAGTAGTGTACGGACAGGGGGCAGCTACGAGCAGTACTTC. Its translation is CASSVRTGGSYEQYF.

The V and J genes are TRBV5-4 and TRBJ2-1, with D maybe TRBD2 (5 bases). This CDR3 comprises 14 residues. Per germline, CDR1 SGHNT and CDR2 YYREEE (reference sequence). V lost 5 bases and J lost 4, with 13 bases in between. CDR3 loop: CASRALEGYNEQFF. The DNA of the CDR3 is TGTGCCAGCAGGGCGCTAGAGGGTTACAATGAGCAGTTCTTC.

The rearrangement uses TRBV5-1 and TRBJ2-7, with TRBD2 as a possible D gene (6 bases). Trimming pared 4 bases from V and 3 bases from J, leaving 17 bases between. CDR1 is SGHRS and CDR2 is YFSETQ in the germline V gene. The CDR3 extends over 15 amino acids. The CDR3 DNA reads TGCGCCAGCAGCCCAGGTACCGGGACTCACTACGAGCAGTACTTC. Its protein product is CASSPGTGTHYEQYF.

The V and J genes are TRBV4-2 and TRBJ1-2; TRBD1 matches 8 bases. Trimming removed 2 bases from V and 6 bases from J; junction bases left unmatched: 11. Germline V CDR1 and CDR2: LGHNA, YNFKEQ. CDR3 length equals 16 residues. CDR3 region: CASSQLDPGTGHGYTF. The DNA of the CDR3 is TGTGCCAGCAGCCAACTCGACCCCGGGACAGGACATGGCTACACCTTC.

The V gene is TRBV4-2, the J gene TRBJ2-5, with TRBD2 matching 10 bases. V gave up 0 bases and J gave up 11 bases; unmatched junction bases: 9. Germline V gene lookup returns CDR1 LGHNA and CDR2 YNFKEQ. The CDR3 is 15 amino acids. The CDR3 DNA is TGTGCCAGCAGCCAAGAAAGCGGGGGGGCCTGGGAGCAGTACTTC. Amino acids: CASSQESGGAWEQYF.

This clone has a handful of counts. The V and J genes are TRBV30 and TRBJ1-1; TRBD1 might be the D (5 bases). CDR1 is GTSNPN and CDR2 is SVGIG in the germline V gene (reference sequence). The V gene lost 0 bases and the J gene lost 10 bases, with 18 bases spanning the gap. The CDR3 runs 14 residues. CDR3 protein: CAWSVLGGREGAFF. CDR3 nucleotide sequence: TGTGCCTGGAGTGTACTGGGGGGACGAGAAGGAGCTTTCTTT. Variable domain in full (rest from reference TRBV30 and TRBJ1-1): SQTIHQWPATLVQPVGSPLSLECTVEGTSNPNLYWYRQAAGRGLQLLFYSVGIGQISSEVPQNLSASRPQDRQFILSSKKLLLSDSGFYLCAWSVLGGREGAFFGQGTRLTVV.

In this sample, this clone turned up once. The rearrangement joins TRBV5-5 to TRBJ2-5, with 9 bases aligning to TRBD1. V was pared by 3 bases and J by 1 base, with 4 bases of the junction left unmatched. The germline V gene has CDR1 SGHKS and CDR2 YYEKEE (reference sequence). The CDR3 has 15 amino acids. Here the CDR3 reads CASSSQTGGQETQYF. CDR3 bases: TGTGCCAGCAGCTCGCAGACAGGGGGCCAAGAGACCCAGTACTTC.

This chain links TRBV6-5 with TRBJ2-2, with 9 bases matching TRBD1. Germline assignment: CDR1 MNHEY and CDR2 SVGAGI. This CDR3 has 15 amino acids. V lost 2 bases to trimming and J lost 9 bases; unmatched junction nucleotides: 7. The CDR3 loop is CASSYLSGQGWELFF. CDR3 bases: TGTGCCAGCAGTTACCTTTCGGGACAGGGCTGGGAGCTGTTTTTT.

The rearrangement joins TRBV28 to TRBJ1-2; D is unresolved. The V gene lost 5 bases and the J gene lost 8 bases, with 15 bases spanning the gap. Germline CDR1 MDHEN, CDR2 SYDVKM. This CDR3 contains 13 residues. This CDR3 is CASSLTRLTGYTF. DNA for the CDR3: TGTGCCAGCAGTCTGACCCGATTGACAGGCTACACCTTC.

This rearrangement joins TRBV5-6 to TRBJ1-2, with D unclear. Germline CDR1 SGHDT, CDR2 YYEEEE. There are 15 residues in the CDR3. The V end was cut by 0 bases, the J end by 8 bases, with 17 bases between. The CDR3 DNA sequence: TGTGCCAGCAGCTTGGCCGGGCGGGGTGGCGAGGGCTACACCTTC. Its translation: CASSLAGRGGEGYTF.

The rearrangement links TRBV19 to TRBJ2-5; TRBD2 agrees at 7 bases. From germline, CDR1 is LNHDA and CDR2 SQIVND (reference sequence). The V and J ends lost 1 base and 5 bases, in that order; junction bases with no gene match: 13. The CDR3 runs 17 residues. CDR3: CASSIGAASGGRETQYF. The DNA for the CDR3 is TGTGCCAGTAGTATAGGGGCGGCTAGCGGAGGGAGGGAGACCCAGTACTTC.

The genes are TRBV2 and TRBJ2-3; 7 positions agree with TRBD1. The V gene's germline CDR1 is SNHLY and CDR2 FYNNEI. The CDR3 has 14 amino acids. Unmatched junction bases numbered 6, after V lost 6 bases and J lost 3 bases. For the CDR3, the DNA is TGTGCCAGCAGACAGACAGGGAATACAGATACGCAGTATTTT. Protein: CASRQTGNTDTQYF.